This TCR beta chain stems from a study of shared clonotypes between healthy human individuals (dated by TCRdb to 2019 to 2021). For the wider study: The cohort included three men and a couple of women between 18 and 49 years of age. For each donor, CD4 naive and CD4 memory were each given three plates, CD8 naive was given two plates, and CD8 memory was given one plate. The study deeply sequenced blood TCR repertoires of about 5 healthy adults to estimate repertoire size and the extent of clonotype sharing between individuals. Libraries were prepared and TCR repertoires were sequenced by different laboratories using diverse techniques, in order to increase sequencing depth and limit assay-specific biases. Each donor's leukapheresis produced roughly between about 0.9 and 9.5 billion PBMCs. Beyond this particular receptor, the publication reports: Compared with non-shared clonotypes, the clonotypes found in all four sorted-subset donors had higher generation probabilities. Larger estimated clonotype richness was generally found for naive subsets than for memory subsets. Sampling was restricted to blood, and TCR repertoires in tissue are likely to differ from TCR repertoires in blood. Rarefaction of sorted-subset datasets indicated incomplete sequencing despite the large sequencing depth. The genetic and exposure-history diversity represented was limited by the small number of donors. Sharing across a few donors was observed for around 4.8% of naive CD4, 3% to 3.5% of naive CD8, roughly 2.3% of memory CD4, and roughly 0.4% of memory CD8 clonotypes. Pairwise subsampling led to the expectation that sequencing depth would affect the degree of clonotype sharing among donors.

Using the deep immunoSEQ assay, TCR CDR3 regions were amplified from genomic DNA by multiplex PCR. For each cell subset, the extracted genomic DNA was distributed evenly across all wells of several immunoSEQ 96-well plates, and each plate served as one replicate. For sorted subsets, 200 to 250 ng of genomic DNA, equivalent to around 31,000 T cell genomes, went into each replicate PCR. Purified libraries were measured with a Qubit 3.0 fluorometer, size-checked on a Bioanalyzer 2100, and measured again with the KAPA Library Quantification kit. A separate single-read 150-cycle Illumina NextSeq 550 flow cell was used to sequence each immunoSEQ 96-well plate. In the paper's pipeline: Because only junctional sequences without quality scores were contained in the immunoSEQ output, filtering matching that applied to full-length reads could not be performed. Sequences were annotated with PyIR, a Python wrapper for IgBLAST v1.9, and V/J genes and CDR3 were assigned using IMGT germline references. Reads were filtered out if the reads had weak V/J assignments (E-value above 1e-6), no CDR3, stop codons, out-of-frame junctions, or ambiguous translated residues. V3J clonotypes were defined as sequences sharing an identical inferred V gene, J gene, and CDR3 amino acid sequence. Percentage overlap between repertoires was calculated by dividing the number of shared unique clonotypes by the size of the smaller repertoire. Richness of each repertoire was evaluated using RTK rarefaction, the Chao1 estimator, and Recon v2.1 estimates of unobserved clonotypes. Generation probabilities for all TCRbeta clonotypes obtained by the gDNA method from four donors were computed using OLGA. Imported from immuneACCESS, the table was reduced by TCRdb to in-frame sequences with V and J called. These copies leave out some clones; in studies compared against another copy, an unresolved V gene accounts for under half, and the cause of the remainder is not known. The V and J calls and clone size are taken from that table; D and trimming were inferred from the DNA. This sample lists about 2 million clones; roughly 95% were detected once. The ten top clones hold under 0.15% of the sample.

The table lists this clone with a count of one. There is no known antigen for this receptor. No base qualities exist here, and no much larger clone lies one base off it. CDR3 length: 16 amino acids, cysteine to phenylalanine. This entry keeps only the CDR3 DNA: 48 bases, framed from base 1. The junction carries 11 bases between V and J, which are trimmed by 3 bases and 0 bases respectively. The germline V gene provides CDR1 MNHNS and CDR2 SASEGT. Healthy HIV-negative adults with no recently reported acute infections or vaccinations were included as donors. Every donor was a Caucasian adult living in Nashville, Tennessee, USA. CD4+ T cells were enriched through magnetic negative selection, after which naive cells were positively selected on CD45RA and the remaining negative fraction served as the memory subset. Blood was obtained by leukapheresis, after which PBMCs were separated by Ficoll-Histopaque density gradient centrifugation and cryopreserved in liquid nitrogen vapor phase. Purity and quantity of every magnetically sorted T cell population were checked by analytical flow cytometry. Genomic DNA was isolated from each sorted fraction and quantified by UV absorbance on a Nanodrop 2000c.

The rearranged chain carries TRBV6-1 and TRBJ2-2; TRBD1 might be the D gene, on 5 matching bases. The sequence was obtained from a young man in good health. The specimen sequenced was naive CD4+ T cells sorted from blood. The cell subset or site label of this sample denotes: CD45RA+ positively selected. The CDR3 region has the sequence CASSEGLLANTGELFF. The DNA sequence reads TGTGCCAGCAGTGAGGGGCTGCTCGCGAACACCGGGGAGCTGTTTTTT.